The entry below describes one TCR beta chain. This record belongs to a study of T cell changes during pregnancy in multiple sclerosis. TCRdb keeps only in-frame clones here, not all; method: immunoSEQ multiplex PCR. The sample contains about 60,000 clones, about 89% of which appear only once. Germline V gene sequence: CDR1 SGHNT, CDR2 YENEEA. V lost 1 base and J lost 3; bases outside the gene matches: 3. CDR3 length equals 15 residues. Sample: CD4+ T cells from peripheral blood mononuclear cells, taken after pregnancy. This receptor was taken from a female donor in good health, enrolled as a control in a pregnancy study. The rearrangement joins TRBV11-3 to TRBJ2-3; TRBD2 aligns across 8 bases. CDR3 DNA: TGTGCCAGCAGCTTAGCGGGGGGGGCAACAGATACGCAGTATTTT. It translates to CASSLAGGATDTQYF.